The clone carrying this T cell receptor (beta chain) was seen repeatedly, ten times or more. TCR beta CDR3 region amplification was performed from RNA transcripts. The study used the HTBI primer set for a first-round RT-PCR of the TCR CDR3. TCRdb reprocessed the multiplex PCR reads with MiXCR, giving one entry per CDR3 protein. The data contain a few hundred thousand distinct CDR3 sequences, approximately 14% of them singletons. This record belongs to a study of T cells in Graves' hyperthyroidism and ophthalmopathy. Overall study: Peripheral blood samples were taken at initial diagnosis, prior to any treatment.

Germline lookup yields CDR1 SNHLY and CDR2 FYNNEI. V was cut by 3 bases and J by 7 bases, with 15 bases left in between. The CDR3 loop spans 14 amino acids. This receptor was obtained from a woman younger than 45 with Graves' hyperthyroidism. The chain uses TRBV2 and TRBJ1-2; maybe TRBD1 (5 bases). Source material: blood. The CDR3 DNA follows: TGTGCCAGCAGTGAGTGGACAATGGAGGGTGGCTACACCTTC. This translates into CASSEWTMEGGYTF.